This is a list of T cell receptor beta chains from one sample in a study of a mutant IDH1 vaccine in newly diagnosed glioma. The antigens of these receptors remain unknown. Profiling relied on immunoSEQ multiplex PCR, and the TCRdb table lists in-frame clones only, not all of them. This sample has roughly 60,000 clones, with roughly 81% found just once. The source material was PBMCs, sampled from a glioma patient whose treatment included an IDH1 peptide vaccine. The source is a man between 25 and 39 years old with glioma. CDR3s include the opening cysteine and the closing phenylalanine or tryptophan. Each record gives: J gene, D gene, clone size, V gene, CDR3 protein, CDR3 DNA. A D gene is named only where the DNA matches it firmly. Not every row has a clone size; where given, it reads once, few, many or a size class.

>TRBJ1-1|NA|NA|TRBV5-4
CASSLGIMNTEAFF
TGTGCCAGCAGCTTGGGTATTATGAACACTGAAGCTTTCTTT
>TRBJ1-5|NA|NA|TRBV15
CATSSRQPGTQPQHF
TGTGCCACCAGCTCGCGACAGCCGGGGACCCAGCCCCAGCATTTT
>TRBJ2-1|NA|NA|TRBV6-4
CASSAEITNEQFF
TGTGCCAGCAGTGCTGAAATAACCAATGAGCAGTTCTTC
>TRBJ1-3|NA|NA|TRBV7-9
CASSLGTGDPGFF
TGTGCCAGCAGCTTAGGGACTGGGGATCCTGGATTCTTT
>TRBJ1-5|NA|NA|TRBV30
CAWSLDRNQPQHF
TGTGCCTGGAGTCTCGACAGGAATCAGCCCCAGCATTTT
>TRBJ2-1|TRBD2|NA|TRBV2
CASSDRLAGGPISYNEQFF
TGTGCCAGCAGTGATCGACTAGCGGGGGGCCCTATCTCCTACAATGAGCAGTTCTTC
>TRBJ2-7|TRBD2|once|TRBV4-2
CASSQAGTSTLMEQYF
TGTGCCAGCAGCCAAGCCGGGACTAGCACTCTAATGGAGCAGTACTTC
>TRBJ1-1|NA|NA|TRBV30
CAWSYQGITEAFF
TGTGCCTGGAGTTATCAGGGAATCACTGAAGCTTTCTTT
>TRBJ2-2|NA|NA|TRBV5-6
CASSRDRDTGELFF
TGTGCCAGCAGTCGAGACAGAGACACCGGGGAGCTGTTTTTT
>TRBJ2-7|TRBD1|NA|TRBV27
CASTPTGGPYEQYF
TGTGCCAGCACCCCCACAGGGGGACCCTACGAGCAGTACTTC
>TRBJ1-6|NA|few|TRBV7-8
CASNNPGSPLHF
TGTGCCAGCAACAACCCCGGATCACCCCTCCACTTT
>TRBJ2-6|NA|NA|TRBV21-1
CASSLTGCSGANVLTF
TGTGCCAGCAGCTTAACAGGTTGCTCTGGGGCCAACGTCCTGACTTTC
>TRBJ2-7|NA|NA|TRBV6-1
CASRPQGVGEQYF
TGTGCCAGCAGACCACAGGGTGTGGGGGAGCAGTACTTC
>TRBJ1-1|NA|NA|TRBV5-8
CASSPGQNTEAFF
TGTGCCAGCAGCCCTGGCCAGAACACTGAAGCTTTCTTT
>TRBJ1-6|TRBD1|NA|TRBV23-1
CATIGQVNSPLHF
TGCGCCACTATAGGACAGGTTAATTCACCCCTCCACTTT
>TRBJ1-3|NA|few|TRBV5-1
CASSLIPGNTIYF
TGCGCCAGCAGCTTAATCCCAGGAAACACCATATATTTT
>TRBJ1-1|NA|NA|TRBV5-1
CASSLAWGVNTEAFF
TGCGCCAGCAGCTTGGCCTGGGGAGTGAACACTGAAGCTTTCTTT